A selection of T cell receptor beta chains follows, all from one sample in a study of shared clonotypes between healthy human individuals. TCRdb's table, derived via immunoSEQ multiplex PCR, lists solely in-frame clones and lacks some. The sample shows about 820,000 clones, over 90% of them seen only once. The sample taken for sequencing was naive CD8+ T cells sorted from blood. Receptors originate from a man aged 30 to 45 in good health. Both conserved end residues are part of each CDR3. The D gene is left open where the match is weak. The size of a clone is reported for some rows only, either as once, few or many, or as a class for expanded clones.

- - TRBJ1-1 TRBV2 CASSPTGRNTEAFF TGTGCCAGCAGTCCTACAGGAAGAAACACTGAAGCTTTCTTT
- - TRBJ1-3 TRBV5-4 CASSLDGTGNTIYF TGTGCCAGCAGCTTGGATGGGACTGGAAACACCATATATTTT
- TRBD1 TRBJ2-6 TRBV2 CASFPGQGANVLTF TGTGCCAGCTTTCCGGGACAGGGGGCCAACGTCCTGACTTTC
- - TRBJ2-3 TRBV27 CASSWGTDTQYF TGTGCCAGCAGTTGGGGGACAGATACGCAGTATTTT
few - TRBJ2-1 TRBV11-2 CASSLFGGYNEQFF TGTGCCAGCAGCTTATTTGGGGGATACAATGAGCAGTTCTTC
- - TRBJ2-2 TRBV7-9 CASSLVDEKHTGELFF TGTGCCAGCAGCCTAGTCGACGAGAAACACACCGGGGAGCTGTTTTTT
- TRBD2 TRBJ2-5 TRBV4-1 CASSQKLSGGKRETQYF TGCGCCAGCAGCCAAAAGTTGTCCGGGGGGAAGAGAGAGACCCAGTACTTC
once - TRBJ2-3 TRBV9 CASSTEGGNTDTQYF TGTGCCAGCAGCACCGAGGGGGGTAACACAGATACGCAGTATTTT
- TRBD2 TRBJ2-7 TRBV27 CASSLAGSLAGPYEQYF TGTGCCAGCAGTTTGGCAGGCTCTCTAGCGGGGCCCTACGAGCAGTACTTC
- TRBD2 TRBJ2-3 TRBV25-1 CATGTVTSGSAAQYF TGTGCCACCGGGACAGTGACTAGCGGGAGCGCGGCGCAGTATTTT
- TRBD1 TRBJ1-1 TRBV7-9 CASSLGAGGGTEAFF TGTGCCAGCAGCTTAGGTGCAGGGGGCGGCACTGAAGCTTTCTTT
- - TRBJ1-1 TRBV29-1 CSAVRISRNTEAFF TGCAGCGCCGTGCGTATAAGTAGGAACACTGAAGCTTTCTTT
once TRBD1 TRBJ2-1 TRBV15 CATSRGQGSYNEQFF TGTGCCACCAGCAGGGGACAGGGCTCCTACAATGAGCAGTTCTTC
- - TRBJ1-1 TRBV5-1 CASSSGTEVNTEAFF TGCGCCAGCAGTTCAGGCACAGAAGTGAACACTGAAGCTTTCTTT
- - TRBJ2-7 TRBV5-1 CASSLAKTVSSYEQYF TGCGCCAGCAGCTTGGCCAAAACGGTTAGCTCCTACGAGCAGTACTTC
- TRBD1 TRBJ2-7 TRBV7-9 CASSRQGRGSYEQYF TGTGCCAGCAGCCGACAGGGTAGGGGCTCCTACGAGCAGTACTTC
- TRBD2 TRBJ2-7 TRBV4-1 CASSQLLAGVNEQYF TGCGCCAGCAGCCAACTACTAGCGGGAGTAAACGAGCAGTACTTC
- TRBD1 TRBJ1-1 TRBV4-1 CASSQTGTTEAFF TGCGCCAGCAGCCAGACAGGGACCACTGAAGCTTTCTTT
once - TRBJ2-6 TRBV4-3 CASSPSLGISGANVLTF TGCGCCAGCAGCCCTTCACTCGGTATCTCTGGGGCCAACGTCCTGACTTTC
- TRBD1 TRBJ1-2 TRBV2 CARTGVYGYTF TGTGCCAGGACAGGGGTTTATGGCTACACCTTC
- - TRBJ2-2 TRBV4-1 CASSQDSFERAGELFF TGCGCCAGCAGCCAAGATTCGTTTGAGCGGGCCGGGGAGCTGTTTTTT
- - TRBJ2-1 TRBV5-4 CASSLGTYEQFF TGTGCCAGCAGCTTAGGGACTTATGAGCAGTTCTTC
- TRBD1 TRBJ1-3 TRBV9 CASSVGTGGTGNTIYF TGTGCCAGCAGCGTGGGGACAGGGGGTACTGGAAACACCATATATTTT
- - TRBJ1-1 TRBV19 CASTLGTTEAFF TGTGCCAGTACGCTGGGAACGACTGAAGCTTTCTTT
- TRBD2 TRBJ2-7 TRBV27 CASSFGLAGTYEQYF TGTGCCAGCAGTTTTGGACTAGCGGGAACCTACGAGCAGTACTTC
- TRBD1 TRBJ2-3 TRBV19 CASSMSDRGGPTDTQYF TGTGCCAGTAGTATGTCGGACAGGGGGGGTCCCACAGATACGCAGTATTTT
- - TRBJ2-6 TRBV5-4 CASRSGISGANVLTF TGTGCCAGCAGGTCCGGGATCTCTGGGGCCAACGTCCTGACTTTC